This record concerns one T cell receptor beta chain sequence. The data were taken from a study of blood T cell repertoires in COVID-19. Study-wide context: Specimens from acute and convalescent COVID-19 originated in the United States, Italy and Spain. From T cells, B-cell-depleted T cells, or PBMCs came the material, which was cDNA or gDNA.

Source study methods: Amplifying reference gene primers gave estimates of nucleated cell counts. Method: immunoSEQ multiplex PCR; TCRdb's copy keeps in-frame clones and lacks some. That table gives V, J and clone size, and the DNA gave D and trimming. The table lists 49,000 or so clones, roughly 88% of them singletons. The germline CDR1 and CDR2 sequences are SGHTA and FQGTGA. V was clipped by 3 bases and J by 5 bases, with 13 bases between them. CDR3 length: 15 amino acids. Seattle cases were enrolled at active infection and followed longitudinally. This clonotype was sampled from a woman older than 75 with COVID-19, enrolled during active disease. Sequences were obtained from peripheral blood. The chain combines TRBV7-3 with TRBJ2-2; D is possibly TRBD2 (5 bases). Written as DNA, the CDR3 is TGTGCCAGCAGCTTCCCGGCTTCGGGGACCGGGGAGCTGTTTTTT. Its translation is CASSFPASGTGELFF.